The clone carrying this T cell receptor beta chain has a handful of counts. The antigen is unknown. The sample belongs to a study of T cell repertoires in cytomegalovirus infection. Study overall: Public signatures in TCR beta pointed to CMV infection and matching HLA type.

There are 14 residues in the CDR3. The germline CDR1 and CDR2 sequences are SGHKS and YYEKEE (reference sequence). V shed 7 bases and J shed 5 bases, with 18 bases lying between them. Study results and caveats: CMV carriers having the relevant HLA were flagged by cumulative public TCR beta family frequency. Ex vivo responses were dominated by HLA-C-restricted CMV-specific TCR beta clonotypes.

TCRdb processed the reads anew with MiXCR; each CDR3 protein has one entry. The table lists around 710,000 distinct CDR3 sequences, about 28% of them singletons, with approximately 14% in the top ten. The receptor was isolated from a human donor in good health (CMV status not recorded). Some clones in this sample may be carry-over from other donors' samples. This chain connects TRBV5-5 to TRBJ2-5; TRBD1 might be the D (7 bases). This sample comprised cultured CD8+ T cells from PBMCs, obtained from culture after CMV antigen stimulation. The chain's CDR3 is CASGGGGGGETQYF. Written as DNA, the CDR3 is TGTGCCAGCGGCGGAGGAGGGGGCGGGGAGACCCAGTACTTC.